These 21 T cell receptor beta chains came from one sample sequenced in a study of T cell repertoires in cytomegalovirus infection. In TCRdb, the reads were re-called with MiXCR into one record per CDR3 protein. The repertoire holds 750,000 to 900,000 distinct CDR3 sequences, around 29% seen once, with around 12% in the top ten. Their antigens remain unidentified. The input for sequencing was cultured CD8+ T cells from PBMCs, taken from culture after CMV antigen stimulation. All receptors come from a human donor in good health (CMV status not recorded). Some clones in this sample may be carry-over from other donors' samples.

This clonotype was observed at least ten times. This chain joins TRBV28 and TRBJ2-1; D tentatively reads TRBD1 or TRBD2 (6 bases each). Trimming pared 6 bases from V and 3 bases from J, leaving 12 bases between. CDR1 is MDHEN, CDR2 SYDVKM, per germline. The CDR3 loop spans 14 amino acids. CDR3 sequence (DNA): TGTGCCAGCAGCTTCAGGGGAGGCTACAATGAGCAGTTCTTC. Protein product: CASSFRGGYNEQFF.

The rearrangement links TRBV24-1 to TRBJ2-3; D unclear. Trimming stripped 3 bases from V and 6 bases from J, with 12 bases between. The CDR3 contains 14 residues. From germline, CDR1 is KGHDR and CDR2 SFDVKD. In nucleotides, the CDR3 is TGTGCCACCAGTGATCCCACCCAAGCGGATACGCAGTATTTT. Translating it yields CATSDPTQADTQYF.

V and J are TRBV2 and TRBJ2-1; a possible D gene is TRBD1 (5 bases). Germline assignment: CDR1 SNHLY and CDR2 FYNNEI. V was pared by 5 bases and J by 5 bases, with 7 bases between. This CDR3 is 12 amino acids long. This CDR3 reads CASSKGNNEQFF. DNA for the CDR3: TGTGCCAGCAGTAAGGGGAACAATGAGCAGTTCTTC.

This clonotype came up many times. The rearrangement uses TRBV7-2 and TRBJ2-1; 10 positions agree with TRBD2. The length of the CDR3 is 17 residues. Germline V gene data show CDR1 as SGHTA and CDR2 as FQGNSA. Trimming took 0 bases from V and 0 from J; bases not matched to a gene: 2. The CDR3 bases are TGTGCCAGCAGCTTAGCGGGACTAGCGACCTCCTACAATGAGCAGTTCTTC. Amino acid sequence: CASSLAGLATSYNEQFF.

The chain couples TRBV7-9 to TRBJ1-2; tentatively, D is TRBD1 (5 bases). V was trimmed by 11 bases and J by 4 bases, leaving 17 bases between them. Germline V gene data show CDR1 as SEHNR and CDR2 as FQNEAQ (reference sequence). CDR3 length equals 13 residues. As DNA, the CDR3 is TGTGCCGTCTGGGGGGACCACAGCTATGGCTACACCTTC. Translation gives CAVWGDHSYGYTF.

This clonotype was observed many times. The chain joins TRBV7-3 to TRBJ2-1; perhaps TRBD1 as D (5 bases). V gave up 5 bases and J gave up 9 bases, with 17 bases separating them. The germline V gene has CDR1 SGHTA and CDR2 FQGTGA. This CDR3 comprises 14 residues. The CDR3 region has the DNA TGTGCCAGCAGCGTGACGAAAGGGGTAGGTGAGCAGTTCTTC. It translates to CASSVTKGVGEQFF.

There are many counts of this clonotype. The genes are TRBV7-8 and TRBJ1-1, with D unclear. The germline V gene has CDR1 SGHVS and CDR2 FQNEAQ. V was trimmed by 5 bases and J by 6 bases, leaving 13 bases between them. The CDR3 runs 13 residues. The CDR3 region is CASSAHGVPEAFF. The CDR3 DNA is TGTGCCAGCAGCGCCCACGGGGTTCCTGAAGCTTTCTTT.

The chain uses TRBV5-1 and TRBJ2-3; D is possibly TRBD2 (5 bases). V lost 0 bases to trimming and J lost 4 bases, with 9 bases between them. CDR1 SGHRS and CDR2 YFSETQ come from the germline V gene. The CDR3 has 14 residues. The CDR3 is CASSLDGSPDTQYF. The DNA of the CDR3 is TGCGCCAGCAGCTTGGATGGGAGCCCAGATACGCAGTATTTT.

The V and J genes are TRBV19 and TRBJ2-7; D not resolved. This CDR3 is built from 13 residues. Trimming took 1 base from V and 3 from J, leaving 7 bases between them. Per germline, CDR1 LNHDA and CDR2 SQIVND (reference sequence). The CDR3 reads CASSIGLFYEQYV. CDR3 in DNA: TGTGCCAGTAGTATAGGACTTTTCTACGAGCAGTACGTC.

The V gene is TRBV7-9, the J gene TRBJ1-4; 7 positions match TRBD1. Germline lookup yields CDR1 SEHNR and CDR2 FQNEAQ (reference sequence). CDR3 length: 13 amino acids. V lost 10 bases to trimming and J lost 5 bases; unmatched junction nucleotides: 7. The CDR3 loop is CATSGQWNEKLFF. In DNA, the CDR3 is TGTGCCACCTCGGGACAGTGGAATGAAAAACTGTTTTTT.

J is TRBJ1-5 and V is TRBV6-1; 9 bases are a match to TRBD1. The CDR3 has 16 amino acids. Germline V gene sequence: CDR1 MNHNS, CDR2 SASEGT. Trimming at V came to 6 bases and at J to 2 bases, leaving 8 bases not matched to a gene. Here the CDR3 DNA reads TGTGCCAGCAGACACTCTACAGGGGGCCGCAATCAGCCCCAGCATTTT. Translation gives CASRHSTGGRNQPQHF.

V gene TRBV19 combines with J gene TRBJ2-7, with 7 bases matching TRBD1. With V trimmed by 5 bases and J by 4 bases, 5 bases remained unmatched. The CDR3 is 13 amino acids. Germline V CDR1 and CDR2: LNHDA, SQIVND (reference sequence). The CDR3 loop is CASSPGQEYEQYF. The CDR3 DNA is TGTGCCAGTAGTCCCGGACAGGAGTACGAGCAGTACTTC.

In its sample, this clonotype was seen many times. CDR3 sequence (DNA): TGTGCCAGCAGCCGAGGGCAGGGGCTACGGGAAAAACTGTTTTTT. The encoded protein is CASSRGQGLREKLFF. V gene TRBV7-2 combines with J gene TRBJ1-4, with D possibly being TRBD1 (6 bases). The CDR3 is 15 residues long. Trimming left V 5 bases short and J 8 bases short, with 18 bases between. Germline V gives CDR1 SGHTA, CDR2 FQGNSA.

In this sample, this clonotype turned up a few times. This chain connects TRBV5-1 to TRBJ1-1; possible D gene TRBD1, 5 bases. This CDR3 has 17 amino acids. CDR1 and CDR2 from the germline V gene are SGHRS and YFSETQ. V shed 5 bases and J shed 0 bases, with 20 bases lying between them. CDR3 protein: CASRNRSQSPLNTEAFF. The DNA of the CDR3 is TGCGCCAGCAGAAACAGGTCCCAATCCCCCTTGAACACTGAAGCTTTCTTT.

The genes are TRBV7-8 and TRBJ2-7, with 8 bases aligning to TRBD1. The germline gives CDR1 SGHVS, CDR2 FQNEAQ. V shed 5 bases, J shed 2 bases, and the junction held 17 bases outside the gene matches. The CDR3 totals 18 residues. This CDR3 is CASSTGAGPGQAAYEQYV. CDR3 bases: TGTGCCAGCAGCACGGGGGCCGGGCCGGGACAGGCCGCCTACGAGCAGTACGTC.

The V gene is TRBV19, the J gene TRBJ2-2; 8 bases agree with TRBD1. The CDR3 has 18 residues. Per the germline V gene, CDR1 is LNHDA and CDR2 is SQIVND (reference sequence). Trimming at V came to 2 bases and at J to 2 bases, leaving 10 bases not matched to a gene. The CDR3 spells CASSITPGGSFNTGELFF. Here the CDR3 DNA reads TGTGCCAGTAGTATAACCCCAGGGGGCTCCTTTAACACCGGGGAGCTGTTTTTT.

Of note for this clonotype: This may be a read error, as it is one base from a much larger clone. This rearrangement joins TRBV27 to TRBJ2-5; unclear D gene. V was cut by 6 bases and J by 5 bases, with 7 bases left in between. This CDR3 is 11 amino acids long. The germline CDR1 and CDR2 sequences are MNHEY and SMNVEV (reference sequence). The CDR3 region is CASSHEETQYF. The CDR3 DNA sequence: TGTGCCAGCAGCCACGAGGAGACCCAGTACTTC.

V usage is TRBV6-1 and J usage is TRBJ2-2; 11 nucleotides line up with TRBD1. The CDR3 is 13 residues long. Losses at the gene ends were 8 bases for V and 6 bases for J; bases not matched to a gene: 2. Germline CDR1 and CDR2: MNHNS and SASEGT. Written as DNA, the CDR3 is TGTGCCAGCTGGGGACAGGGGGCCGGGGAGCTGTTTTTT. Translated, it gives CASWGQGAGELFF.

A few counts support this clonotype. This may come from a read error, since a much larger clone is one base off. The V and J genes are TRBV7-9 and TRBJ1-2; no clear D gene. The CDR3 contains 15 residues. Germline V lookup: CDR1 SEHNR, CDR2 FQNEAQ (reference sequence). The CDR3 sequence is CVSSSGIAFVDGYTF. In DNA, the CDR3 is TGTGTCAGCAGCTCGGGTATAGCCTTCGTGGATGGCTACACCTTC.

This sequence joins TRBV24-1 and TRBJ1-3; a possible D gene is TRBD1 (5 bases). With 4 bases removed from V and 3 bases from J, the gap between germline ends came to 15 bases. CDR1 is KGHDR, CDR2 SFDVKD, per germline. The CDR3 covers 16 residues. The CDR3 sequence: CATSEPWKGVGNTIYF. The CDR3 nucleotides are TGTGCCACCAGTGAGCCCTGGAAAGGGGTTGGAAACACCATATATTTT.

This clonotype was observed many times. The rearrangement links TRBV7-2 to TRBJ1-1, with D possibly being TRBD1 (6 bases). Per germline, CDR1 SGHTA and CDR2 FQGNSA. The CDR3 length is 14 residues. V was shortened by 2 bases and J by 5 bases, with 12 bases between the two germline ends. In nucleotides, the CDR3 is TGTGCCAGCAGCTTAACAGGGTGGGGGACTGAAGCTTTCTTT. It translates to CASSLTGWGTEAFF.